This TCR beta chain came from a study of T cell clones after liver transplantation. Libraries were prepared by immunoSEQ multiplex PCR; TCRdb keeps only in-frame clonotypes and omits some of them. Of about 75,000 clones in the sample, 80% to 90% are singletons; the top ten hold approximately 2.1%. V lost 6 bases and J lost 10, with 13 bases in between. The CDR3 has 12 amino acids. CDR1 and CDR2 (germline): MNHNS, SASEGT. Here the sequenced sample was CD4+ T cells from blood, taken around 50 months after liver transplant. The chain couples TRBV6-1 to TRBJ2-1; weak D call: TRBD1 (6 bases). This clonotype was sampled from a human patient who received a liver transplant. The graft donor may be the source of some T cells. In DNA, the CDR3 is TGTGCCAGCAGATCATCCGGGACAGAGCAGTTCTTC. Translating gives CASRSSGTEQFF.